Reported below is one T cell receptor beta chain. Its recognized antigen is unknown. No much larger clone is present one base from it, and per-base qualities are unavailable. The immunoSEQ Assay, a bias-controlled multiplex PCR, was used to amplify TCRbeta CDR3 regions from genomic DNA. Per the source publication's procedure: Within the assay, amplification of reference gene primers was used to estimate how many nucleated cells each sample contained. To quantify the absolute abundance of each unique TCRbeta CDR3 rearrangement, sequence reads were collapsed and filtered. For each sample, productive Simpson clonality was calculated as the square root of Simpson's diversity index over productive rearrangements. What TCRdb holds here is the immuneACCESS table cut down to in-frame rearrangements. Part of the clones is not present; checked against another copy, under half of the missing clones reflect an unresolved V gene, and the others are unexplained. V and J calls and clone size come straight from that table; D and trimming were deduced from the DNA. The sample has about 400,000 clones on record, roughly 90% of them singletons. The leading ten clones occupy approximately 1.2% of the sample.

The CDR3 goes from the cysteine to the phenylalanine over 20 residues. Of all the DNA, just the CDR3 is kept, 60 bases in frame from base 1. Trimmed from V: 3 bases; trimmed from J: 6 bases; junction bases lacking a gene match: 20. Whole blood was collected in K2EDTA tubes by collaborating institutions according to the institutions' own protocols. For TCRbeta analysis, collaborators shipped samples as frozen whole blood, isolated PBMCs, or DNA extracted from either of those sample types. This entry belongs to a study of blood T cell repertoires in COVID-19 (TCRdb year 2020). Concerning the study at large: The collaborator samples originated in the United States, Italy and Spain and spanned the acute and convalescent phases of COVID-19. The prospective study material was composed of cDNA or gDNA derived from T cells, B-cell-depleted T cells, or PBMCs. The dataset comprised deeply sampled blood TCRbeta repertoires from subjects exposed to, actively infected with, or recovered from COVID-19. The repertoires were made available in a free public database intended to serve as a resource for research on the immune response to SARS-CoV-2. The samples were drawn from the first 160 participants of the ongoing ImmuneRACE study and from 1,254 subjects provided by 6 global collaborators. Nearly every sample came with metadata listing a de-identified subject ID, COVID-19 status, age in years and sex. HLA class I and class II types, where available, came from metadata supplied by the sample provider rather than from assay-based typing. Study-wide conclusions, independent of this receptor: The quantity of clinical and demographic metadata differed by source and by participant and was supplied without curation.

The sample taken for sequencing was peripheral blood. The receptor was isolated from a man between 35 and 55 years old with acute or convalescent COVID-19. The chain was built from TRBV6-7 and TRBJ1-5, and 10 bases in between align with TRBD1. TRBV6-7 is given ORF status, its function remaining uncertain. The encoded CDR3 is CASSYKQAVGRDRGGQPQHF. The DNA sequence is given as TGTGCCAGCAGTTATAAACAGGCAGTAGGAAGGGACAGGGGTGGTCAGCCCCAGCATTTT.